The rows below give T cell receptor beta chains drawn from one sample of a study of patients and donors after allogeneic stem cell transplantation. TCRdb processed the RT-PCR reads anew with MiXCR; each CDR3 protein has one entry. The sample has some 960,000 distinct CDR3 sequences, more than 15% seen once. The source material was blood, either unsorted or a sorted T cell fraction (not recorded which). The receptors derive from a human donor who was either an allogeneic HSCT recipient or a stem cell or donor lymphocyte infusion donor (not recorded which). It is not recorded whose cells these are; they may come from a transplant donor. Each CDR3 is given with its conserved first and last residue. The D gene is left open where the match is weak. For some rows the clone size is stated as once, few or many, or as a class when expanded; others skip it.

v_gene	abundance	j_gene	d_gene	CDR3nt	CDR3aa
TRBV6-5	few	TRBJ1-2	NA	TGTGCCAGCAGTTCAACAGGGATCCCCTTAAGGGGCTACACCTTC	CASSSTGIPLRGYTF
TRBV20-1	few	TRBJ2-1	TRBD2	TGCAGTGCAACGTCCTTGACTAGCGGAGGGAGCTCCTACAATGAGCAGTTCTTC	CSATSLTSGGSSYNEQFF
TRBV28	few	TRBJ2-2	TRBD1	TGTGCCAGCAGTACAGGGGTCCCAGGGGAGCTGTTTTTT	CASSTGVPGELFF
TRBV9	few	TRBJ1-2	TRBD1	TGTGCCAGCAGCGGACAGGGCCTCAGTGGCTACACCTTC	CASSGQGLSGYTF
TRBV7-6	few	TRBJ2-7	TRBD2	TGTGCCAGCAGCTTAGCGGCGGGAGTCTACGAGCAGTACTTC	CASSLAAGVYEQYF
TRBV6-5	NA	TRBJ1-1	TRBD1	TGTGCCAGCAGTTCACTTAACAGGGGGTATTGGAACACTGAAGCTTTCTTT	CASSSLNRGYWNTEAFF
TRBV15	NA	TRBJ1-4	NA	TGTGCCACCAGCAGAGATGTTGGGGGCACTAATGAAAAACTGTTTTTT	CATSRDVGGTNEKLFF
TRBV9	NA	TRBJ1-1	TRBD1	TGTGCCAGCAGCAAATGGACAGGGTTAAAGAACACTGAAGCTTTCTTT	CASSKWTGLKNTEAFF
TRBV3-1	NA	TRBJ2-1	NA	TGTGCCAGCAGCGGACTACTACTCTCCTACAATGAGCAGTTCTTC	CASSGLLLSYNEQFF
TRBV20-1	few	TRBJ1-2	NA	TGCAGTGCTAGAGGCACCCTCTTAGGCTACACCTTC	CSARGTLLGYTF
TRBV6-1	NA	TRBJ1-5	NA	TGTGCCAGCGCAAGGGCCTCCAATCAGCCCCAGCATTTT	CASARASNQPQHF
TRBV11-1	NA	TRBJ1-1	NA	TGTGCCAGCAGCCACATTTACAGGGAGGAGATCACTGAAGCTTTCTTT	CASSHIYREEITEAFF
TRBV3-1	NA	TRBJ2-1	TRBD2	TGTGCCAGCAGCCAAGTGGTGCTAGCGGGGAGCTCCTACAATGAGCAGTTCTTC	CASSQVVLAGSSYNEQFF